The clone carrying this T cell receptor beta chain was detected only a few times. The data belong to a study of cytomegalovirus exposure and HLA in healthy donors. The PCR ran on 60 Vbeta and 13 Jbeta primers. The table came from immunoSEQ multiplex PCR; TCRdb's copy has only in-frame clones and leaves some out. The data show around 190,000 clones, with about 9% seen just once and 1% to 1.5% held by the top ten. Per the germline V gene, CDR1 is LNHDA and CDR2 is SQIVND (reference sequence). V lost 5 bases and J 2 bases, leaving 13 bases between the germline ends. The CDR3 is 14 residues long. The source of this sequence is a woman aged 30 to 39 in good health and CMV-seropositive. The J gene is TRBJ2-7, the V gene TRBV19, with TRBD2 as a possible D gene (5 bases). Material for sequencing was PBMCs. The CDR3 spells CASSSADGAYEQYF. The CDR3 DNA sequence: TGTGCCAGTAGTTCAGCGGACGGGGCCTACGAGCAGTACTTC.